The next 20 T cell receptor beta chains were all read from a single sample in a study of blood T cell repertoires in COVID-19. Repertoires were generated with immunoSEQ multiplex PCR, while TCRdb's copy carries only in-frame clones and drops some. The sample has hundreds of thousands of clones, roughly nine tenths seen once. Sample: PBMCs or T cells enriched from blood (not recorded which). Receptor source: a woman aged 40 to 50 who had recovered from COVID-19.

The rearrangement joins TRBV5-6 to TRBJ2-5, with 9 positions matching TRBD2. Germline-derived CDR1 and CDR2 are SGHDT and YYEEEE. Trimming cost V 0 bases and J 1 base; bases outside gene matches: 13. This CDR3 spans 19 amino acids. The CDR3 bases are TGTGCCAGCAGCTTGGTCACTCAGGATAGCGGGAGAGGCCAAGAGACCCAGTACTTC. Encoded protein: CASSLVTQDSGRGQETQYF. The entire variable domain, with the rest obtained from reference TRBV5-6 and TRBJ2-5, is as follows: DAGVTQSPTHLIKTRGQQVTLRCSPKSGHDTVSWYQQALGQGPQFIFQYYEEEERQRGNFPDRFSGHQFPNYSSELNVNALLLGDSALYLCASSLVTQDSGRGQETQYFGPGTRLLVL.

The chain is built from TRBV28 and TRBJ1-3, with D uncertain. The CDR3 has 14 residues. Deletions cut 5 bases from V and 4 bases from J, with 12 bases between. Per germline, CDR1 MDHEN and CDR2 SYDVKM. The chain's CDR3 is CASSPLEPGNTIYF. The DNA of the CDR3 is TGTGCCAGCAGTCCTCTCGAGCCAGGAAACACCATATATTTT.

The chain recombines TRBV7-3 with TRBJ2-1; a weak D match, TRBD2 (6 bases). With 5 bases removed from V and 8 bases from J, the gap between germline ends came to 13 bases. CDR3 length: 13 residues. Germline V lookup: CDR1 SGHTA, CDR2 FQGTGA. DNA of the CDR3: TGTGCCAGCAGCGCACGGCGGGGAGATGAGCAGTTCTTC. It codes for CASSARRGDEQFF.

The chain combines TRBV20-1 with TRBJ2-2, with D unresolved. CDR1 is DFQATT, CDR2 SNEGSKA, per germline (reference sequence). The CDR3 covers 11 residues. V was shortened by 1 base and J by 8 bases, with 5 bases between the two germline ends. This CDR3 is CSARVQGELFF. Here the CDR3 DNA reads TGCAGTGCTAGAGTCCAGGGGGAGCTGTTTTTT.

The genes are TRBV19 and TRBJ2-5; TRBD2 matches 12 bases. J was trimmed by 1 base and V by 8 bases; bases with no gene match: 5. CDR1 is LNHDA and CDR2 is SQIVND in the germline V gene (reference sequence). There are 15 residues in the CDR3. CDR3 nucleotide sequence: TGTGCCAGTTCGGGGACTAGCGGGTTCCAAGAGACCCAGTACTTC. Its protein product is CASSGTSGFQETQYF.

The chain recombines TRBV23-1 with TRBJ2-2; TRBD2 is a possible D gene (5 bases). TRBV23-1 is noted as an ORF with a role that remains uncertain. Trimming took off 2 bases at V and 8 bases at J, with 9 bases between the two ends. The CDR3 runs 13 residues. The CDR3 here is CASSQNGEGELFF. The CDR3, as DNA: TGCGCCAGCAGTCAAAACGGGGAGGGGGAGCTGTTTTTT.

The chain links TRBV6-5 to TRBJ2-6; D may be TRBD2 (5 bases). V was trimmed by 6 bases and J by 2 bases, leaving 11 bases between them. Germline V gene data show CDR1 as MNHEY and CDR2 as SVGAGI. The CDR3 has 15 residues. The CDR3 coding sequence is TGTGCCAGCAGGGAGGCCGGGACTGGGGCCAACGTCCTGACTTTC. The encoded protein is CASREAGTGANVLTF.

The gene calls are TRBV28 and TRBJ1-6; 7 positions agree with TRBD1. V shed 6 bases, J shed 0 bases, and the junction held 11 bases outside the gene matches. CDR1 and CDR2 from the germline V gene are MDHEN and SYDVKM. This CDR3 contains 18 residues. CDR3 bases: TGTGCCAGCAGGCCGACAGGGAAGGGCGGCTCCTATAATTCACCCCTCCACTTT. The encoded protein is CASRPTGKGGSYNSPLHF.

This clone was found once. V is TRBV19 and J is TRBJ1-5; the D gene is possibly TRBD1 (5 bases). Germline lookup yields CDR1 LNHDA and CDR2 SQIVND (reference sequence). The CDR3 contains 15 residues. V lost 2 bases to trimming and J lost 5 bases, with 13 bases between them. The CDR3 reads CASSIWDSGHQPQHF. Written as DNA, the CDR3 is TGTGCCAGTAGTATATGGGATTCAGGGCATCAGCCCCAGCATTTT. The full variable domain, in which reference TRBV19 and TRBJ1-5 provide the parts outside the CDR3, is DGGITQSPKYLFRKEGQNVTLSCEQNLNHDAMYWYRQDPGQGLRLIYYSQIVNDFQKGDIAEGYSVSREKKESFPLTVTSAQKNPTAFYLCASSIWDSGHQPQHFGDGTRLSIL.

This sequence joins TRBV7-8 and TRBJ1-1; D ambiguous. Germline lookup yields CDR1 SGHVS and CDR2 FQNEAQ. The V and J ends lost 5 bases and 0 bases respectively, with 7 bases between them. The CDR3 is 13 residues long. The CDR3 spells CASSQIVNTEAFF. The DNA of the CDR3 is TGTGCCAGCAGCCAGATAGTGAACACTGAAGCTTTCTTT.

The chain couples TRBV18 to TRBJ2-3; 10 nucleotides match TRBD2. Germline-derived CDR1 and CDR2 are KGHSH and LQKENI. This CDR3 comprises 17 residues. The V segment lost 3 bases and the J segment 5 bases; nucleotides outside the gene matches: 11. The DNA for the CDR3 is TGTGCCAGCTCACCCGGACTGAGCGTAGCGGGAGGAGATACGCAGTATTTT. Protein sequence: CASSPGLSVAGGDTQYF.

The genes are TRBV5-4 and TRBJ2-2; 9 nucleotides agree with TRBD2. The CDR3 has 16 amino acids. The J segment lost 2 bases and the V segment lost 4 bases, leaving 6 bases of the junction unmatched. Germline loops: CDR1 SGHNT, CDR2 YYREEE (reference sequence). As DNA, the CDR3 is TGTGCCAGCAGCGTAGGGACTAGCATAAACACCGGGGAGCTGTTTTTT. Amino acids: CASSVGTSINTGELFF.

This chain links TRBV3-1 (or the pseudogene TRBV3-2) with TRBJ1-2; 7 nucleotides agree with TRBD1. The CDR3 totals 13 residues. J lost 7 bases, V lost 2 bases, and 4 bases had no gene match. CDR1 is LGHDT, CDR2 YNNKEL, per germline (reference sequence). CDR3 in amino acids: CASSQTGVGGYTF. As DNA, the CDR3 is TGTGCCAGCAGCCAAACAGGGGTTGGTGGCTACACCTTC.

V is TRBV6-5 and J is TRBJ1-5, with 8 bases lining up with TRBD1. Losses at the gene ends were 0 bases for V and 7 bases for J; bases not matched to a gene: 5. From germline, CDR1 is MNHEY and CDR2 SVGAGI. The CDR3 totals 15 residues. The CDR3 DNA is TGTGCCAGCAGTTACTCCTGGACAGGGCGGCAGCCCCAGCATTTT. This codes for CASSYSWTGRQPQHF.

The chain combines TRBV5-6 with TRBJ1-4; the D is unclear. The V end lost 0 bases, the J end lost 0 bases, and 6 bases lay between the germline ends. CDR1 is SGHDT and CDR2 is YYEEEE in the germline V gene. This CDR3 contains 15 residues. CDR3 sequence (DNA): TGTGCCAGCAGCTTGGGGCCAGCAACTAATGAAAAACTGTTTTTT. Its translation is CASSLGPATNEKLFF.

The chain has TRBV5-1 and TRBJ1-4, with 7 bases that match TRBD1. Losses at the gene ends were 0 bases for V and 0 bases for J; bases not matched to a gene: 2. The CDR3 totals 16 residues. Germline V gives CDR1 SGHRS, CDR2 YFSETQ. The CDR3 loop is CASSLAQGATNEKLFF. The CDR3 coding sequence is TGCGCCAGCAGCTTGGCCCAGGGGGCAACTAATGAAAAACTGTTTTTT.

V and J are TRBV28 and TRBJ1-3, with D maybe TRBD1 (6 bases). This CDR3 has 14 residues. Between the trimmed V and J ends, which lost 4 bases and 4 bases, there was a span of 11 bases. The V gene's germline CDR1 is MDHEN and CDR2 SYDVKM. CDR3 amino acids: CASSSKGQGNTIYF. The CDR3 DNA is TGTGCCAGCAGTTCAAAGGGACAAGGAAACACCATATATTTT. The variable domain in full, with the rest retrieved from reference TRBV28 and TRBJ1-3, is DVKVTQSSRYLVKRTGEKVFLECVQDMDHENMFWYRQDPGLGLRLIYFSYDVKMKEKGDIPEGYSVSREKKERFSLILESASTNQTSMYLCASSSKGQGNTIYFGEGSWLTVV.

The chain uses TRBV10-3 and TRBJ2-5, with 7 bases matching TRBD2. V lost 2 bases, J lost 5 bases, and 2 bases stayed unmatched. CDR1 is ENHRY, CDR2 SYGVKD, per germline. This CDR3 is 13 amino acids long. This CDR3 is CAISEREDETQYF. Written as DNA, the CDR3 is TGTGCCATCAGTGAGCGGGAGGACGAGACCCAGTACTTC.

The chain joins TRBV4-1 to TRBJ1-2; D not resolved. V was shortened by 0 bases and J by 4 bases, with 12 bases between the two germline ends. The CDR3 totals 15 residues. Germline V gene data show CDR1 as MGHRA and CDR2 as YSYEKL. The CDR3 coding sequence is TGCGCCAGCAGCCAAGATGTAGGTGAGGGCTATGGCTACACCTTC. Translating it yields CASSQDVGEGYGYTF.

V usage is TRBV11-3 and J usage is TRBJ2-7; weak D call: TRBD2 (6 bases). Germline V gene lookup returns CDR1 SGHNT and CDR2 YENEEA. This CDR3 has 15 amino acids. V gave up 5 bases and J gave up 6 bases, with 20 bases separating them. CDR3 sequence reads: CASSVPRGSAGEQYF. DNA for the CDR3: TGTGCCAGCAGCGTCCCGCGGGGCTCGGCAGGCGAGCAGTACTTC.